Listed here are 10 T cell receptor beta chains from one sample, sequenced in a study of blood T cell repertoires in COVID-19. The table came from immunoSEQ multiplex PCR; TCRdb's copy has only in-frame clones and leaves some out. The sample shows roughly 120,000 clones, 60% to 85% of them seen only once. The sample consisted of peripheral blood. These receptors all come from a human donor with acute or convalescent COVID-19. The donor label of this sample is uncertain.

This clone was seen more than once but under ten times. This rearrangement joins TRBV2 to TRBJ1-1; D remains ambiguous. This CDR3 spans 12 amino acids. The V end lost 6 bases, the J end lost 1 base, and 6 bases lay between the germline ends. Germline values: CDR1 SNHLY, CDR2 FYNNEI. The CDR3 reads CASRFGNTEAFF. In nucleotides, the CDR3 is TGTGCCAGCAGGTTCGGGAACACTGAAGCTTTCTTT. Variable domain in full (rest from reference TRBV2 and TRBJ1-1): EPEVTQTPSHQVTQMGQEVILRCVPISNHLYFYWYRQILGQKVEFLVSFYNNEISEKSEIFDDQFSVERPDGSNFTLKIRSTKLEDSAMYFCASRFGNTEAFFGQGTRLTVV.

The chain employs TRBV12-3 or TRBV12-4 and TRBJ2-7; the D gene is possibly TRBD1 (5 bases). Between the trimmed V and J ends, which lost 3 bases and 5 bases, there was a span of 11 bases. This CDR3 contains 13 residues. The CDR3 sequence is CASSFGAVNEQYV. In DNA form, the CDR3 reads TGTGCCAGCAGTTTTGGGGCCGTCAACGAGCAGTACGTC.

This clone was counted a few times. The chain joins TRBV19 to TRBJ1-1; 7 bases match TRBD1. V gave up 1 base and J gave up 10 bases; unmatched junction bases: 6. Germline assignment: CDR1 LNHDA and CDR2 SQIVND (reference sequence). The CDR3 is 13 amino acids. This chain's CDR3 is CASSIGRQGVAFF. The CDR3 nucleotides read TGTGCCAGTAGTATAGGCAGACAGGGCGTAGCTTTCTTT. The full variable domain, with the rest looked up from reference TRBV19 and TRBJ1-1, is DGGITQSPKYLFRKEGQNVTLSCEQNLNHDAMYWYRQDPGQGLRLIYYSQIVNDFQKGDIAEGYSVSREKKESFPLTVTSAQKNPTAFYLCASSIGRQGVAFFGQGTRLTVV.

This rearrangement joins TRBV11-2 to TRBJ1-4, with 7 bases aligning to TRBD1. Trimming cost V 6 bases and J 8 bases; bases outside gene matches: 12. This CDR3 comprises 15 residues. CDR1 and CDR2 from the germline V gene are SGHAT and FQNNGV. CDR3 in amino acids: CASRDRGGSGEKLFF. CDR3 DNA: TGTGCCAGCAGGGACCGAGGGGGCTCGGGAGAAAAACTGTTTTTT.

The chain couples TRBV9 to TRBJ1-2, with D perhaps matching TRBD1 (5 bases). Germline V gene data show CDR1 as SGDLS and CDR2 as YYNGEE. Trimming pared 3 bases from V and 3 bases from J, leaving 12 bases between. This CDR3 has 14 residues. For the CDR3, the DNA is TGTGCCAGCAGCGAGAGCGACAGCTACTATGGCTACACCTTC. As protein: CASSESDSYYGYTF. Complete variable domain (other parts from reference TRBV9 and TRBJ1-2): DSGVTQTPKHLITATGQRVTLRCSPRSGDLSVYWYQQSLDQGLQFLIQYYNGEERAKGNILERFSAQQFPDLHSELNLSSLELGDSALYFCASSESDSYYGYTFGSGTRLTVV.

V and J are TRBV7-8 and TRBJ1-1; TRBD1 might be the D (5 bases). CDR3 length equals 14 residues. V lost 1 base and J 12 bases, leaving 18 bases between the germline ends. The V gene's germline CDR1 is SGHVS and CDR2 FQNEAQ. CDR3 coding DNA: TGTGCCAGCAGCTTAGGTGGGGGGTCCCAAGGGACTTTCTTT. Translating gives CASSLGGGSQGTFF.

J is TRBJ1-5 and V is TRBV19; 7 bases fit TRBD1. This CDR3 comprises 17 residues. CDR1 is LNHDA and CDR2 is SQIVND in the germline V gene (reference sequence). Germline trimming cut 7 bases from V and 0 bases from J; bases unmatched to any gene: 12. CDR3 bases: TGTGCCAGTATGAGTAGGGGGCCACCTTATAGCAATCAGCCCCAGCATTTT. Protein: CASMSRGPPYSNQPQHF.

The gene calls are TRBV5-1 and TRBJ1-4; no clear D gene. This CDR3 comprises 16 residues. Trimming cost V 0 bases and J 2 bases, with 11 bases left between them. Germline CDR1 is SGHRS and CDR2 is YFSETQ. The CDR3 region has the DNA TGCGCCAGCAGCTTGGCCCTGACTGCCACTAATGAAAAACTGTTTTTT. This gives the protein CASSLALTATNEKLFF. The whole variable domain, remainder taken from reference TRBV5-1 and TRBJ1-4, is KAGVTQTPRYLIKTRGQQVTLSCSPISGHRSVSWYQQTPGQGLQFLFEYFSETQRNKGNFPGRFSGRQFSNSRSEMNVSTLELGDSALYLCASSLALTATNEKLFFGSGTQLSVL.

This chain uses TRBV18 with TRBJ2-2; TRBD1 might be the D (5 bases). Germline V gene sequence: CDR1 KGHSH, CDR2 LQKENI. The CDR3 loop spans 16 amino acids. V dropped 0 bases and J dropped 0 bases, with 8 bases sitting between them. The CDR3 DNA is TGTGCCAGCTCACCACCGGGCAGGGCGAACACCGGGGAGCTGTTTTTT. Protein sequence: CASSPPGRANTGELFF.

The chain carries TRBV11-3 and TRBJ1-5; D remains unclear. CDR3 length: 15 residues. Between the trimmed V and J ends, which lost 7 bases and 0 bases, there was a span of 13 bases. Germline assignment: CDR1 SGHNT and CDR2 YENEEA. The CDR3 protein is CASNNSTNSNQPQHF. CDR3 sequence (DNA): TGTGCCAGCAATAACAGCACGAATAGCAATCAGCCCCAGCATTTT.